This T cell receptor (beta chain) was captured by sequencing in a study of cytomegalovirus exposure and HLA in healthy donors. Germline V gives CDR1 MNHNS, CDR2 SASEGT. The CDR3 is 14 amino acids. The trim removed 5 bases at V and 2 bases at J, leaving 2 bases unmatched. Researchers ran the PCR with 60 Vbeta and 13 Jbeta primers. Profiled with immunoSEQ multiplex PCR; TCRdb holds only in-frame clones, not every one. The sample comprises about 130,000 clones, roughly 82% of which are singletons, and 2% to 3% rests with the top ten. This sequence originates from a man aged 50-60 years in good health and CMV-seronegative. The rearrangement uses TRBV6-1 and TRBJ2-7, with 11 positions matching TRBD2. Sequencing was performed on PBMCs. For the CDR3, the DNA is TGTGCCAGCAGTATACTAGCGGGGGCCTACGAGCAGTACTTC. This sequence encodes CASSILAGAYEQYF.